Presented here are 10 T cell receptor beta chains from one specimen sequenced in a study of shared clonotypes between healthy human individuals. The assay was immunoSEQ multiplex PCR, and TCRdb's table has in-frame clones only and misses some. The table shows some 2,100,000 clones, with around 95% occurring only once. Source material: naive CD4+ T cells sorted from blood. Subset specified: CD45RA+ positively selected. The receptors were gathered from a man aged 18 to 29 in good health.

The chain is built from TRBV5-1 and TRBJ1-2, with no clear D. The V gene's germline CDR1 is SGHRS and CDR2 YFSETQ. The CDR3 totals 15 residues. The V and J ends lost 0 bases and 7 bases respectively, with 16 bases between them. The CDR3 spells CASSLESTQRGGYTF. CDR3 DNA sequence: TGCGCCAGCAGCTTGGAATCGACTCAGCGGGGTGGCTACACCTTC.

Regarding this clone: Different DNA sequences within this sample yield the same CDR3. V gene TRBV6-5 combines with J gene TRBJ1-1; D is unclear. The CDR3 has 13 residues. Trimming removed 4 bases from V and 0 bases from J, with 6 bases in between. CDR1 MNHEY and CDR2 SVGAGI come from the germline V gene. This CDR3 reads CASSSSMNTEAFF. CDR3 coding DNA: TGTGCCAGCAGTTCCTCAATGAACACTGAAGCTTTCTTT.

The rearrangement uses TRBV6-1 and TRBJ2-7; D may be TRBD1 or TRBD2 (5 bases each). In germline, CDR1 is MNHNS, CDR2 SASEGT. CDR3 size: 16 residues. Trimming removed 4 bases at V and 2 bases at J, with 18 bases between. DNA of the CDR3: TGTGCCAGCAGTGTTCTGCGAGGCCGGGACCCCTACGAGCAGTACTTC. Protein sequence: CASSVLRGRDPYEQYF.

This rearrangement joins TRBV5-6 to TRBJ2-2; 12 bases are a match to TRBD2. The V and J ends lost 3 bases and 1 base, in that order; junction bases with no gene match: 4. The CDR3 has 17 amino acids. CDR1 is SGHDT and CDR2 is YYEEEE in the germline V gene. CDR3 protein: CASSSRGLAGNTGELFF. DNA of the CDR3: TGTGCCAGCAGCTCCCGGGGACTAGCGGGGAACACCGGGGAGCTGTTTTTT.

The chain carries TRBV6-1 and TRBJ1-6; D uncertain. This CDR3 spans 15 amino acids. Per the germline V gene, CDR1 is MNHNS and CDR2 is SASEGT. Trimming removed 2 bases at V and 7 bases at J, with 12 bases between. The CDR3 sequence: CASSEQTGSNSPLHF. In DNA form, the CDR3 reads TGTGCCAGCAGTGAACAAACGGGGTCAAATTCACCCCTCCACTTT.

The chain's CDR3 is CASTPGLAYNEQFF. The CDR3 nucleotides are TGTGCCAGCACCCCCGGACTAGCCTACAATGAGCAGTTCTTC. The V call is TRBV6-5, the J call TRBJ2-1, with 7 bases lining up with TRBD2. CDR1 is MNHEY and CDR2 is SVGAGI in the germline V gene. This CDR3 is built from 14 residues. The J segment lost 2 bases and the V segment lost 7 bases, leaving 5 bases of the junction unmatched.

The V and J genes are TRBV19 and TRBJ1-2; D call uncertain. The CDR3 is 17 amino acids. V lost 2 bases and J 3 bases, leaving 19 bases between the germline ends. The germline V gene has CDR1 LNHDA and CDR2 SQIVND (reference sequence). The CDR3 DNA follows: TGTGCCAGTAGTATATTTTTCGTCGGCAGTCTTGACTATGGCTACACCTTC. Translating it yields CASSIFFVGSLDYGYTF.

The chain combines TRBV6-6 with TRBJ2-3; 8 nucleotides match TRBD1. CDR3 size: 16 residues. V dropped 7 bases and J dropped 1; count of bases not matched to a gene: 10. Germline loops: CDR1 MNHNY, CDR2 SVGAGI (reference sequence). The CDR3 region has the DNA TGTGCCAGCAAAACCGGACAGGGAGTCGGCACAGATACGCAGTATTTT. Amino acid sequence: CASKTGQGVGTDTQYF.

V usage is TRBV6-6 and J usage is TRBJ1-1; D uncertain. Germline CDR1 and CDR2: MNHNY and SVGAGI (reference sequence). V was pared by 2 bases and J by 0 bases, with 7 bases between. The CDR3 covers 14 residues. The CDR3 protein is CASSYPGVNTEAFF. Here the CDR3 DNA reads TGTGCCAGCAGTTACCCAGGTGTGAACACTGAAGCTTTCTTT.

The V and J genes are TRBV4-1 and TRBJ1-5; D call uncertain. The ends were cut back, 0 bases at V and 5 bases at J, with 5 bases in the middle. This CDR3 has 13 residues. CDR1 MGHRA and CDR2 YSYEKL come from the germline V gene. The CDR3 sequence is CASSQEPDQPQHF. The CDR3 DNA is TGCGCCAGCAGCCAAGAACCGGATCAGCCCCAGCATTTT.